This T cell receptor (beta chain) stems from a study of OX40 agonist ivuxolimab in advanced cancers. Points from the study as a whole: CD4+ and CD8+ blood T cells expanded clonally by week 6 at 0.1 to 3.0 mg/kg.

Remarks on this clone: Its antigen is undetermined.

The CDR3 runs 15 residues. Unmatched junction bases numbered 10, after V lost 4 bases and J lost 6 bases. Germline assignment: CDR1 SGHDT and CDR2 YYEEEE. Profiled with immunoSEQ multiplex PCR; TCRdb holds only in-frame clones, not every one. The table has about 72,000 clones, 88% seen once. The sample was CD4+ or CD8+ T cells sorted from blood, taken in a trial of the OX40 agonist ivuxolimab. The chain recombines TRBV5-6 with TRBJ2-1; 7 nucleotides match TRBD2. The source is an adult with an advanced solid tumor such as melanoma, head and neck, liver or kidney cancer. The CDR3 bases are TGTGCCAGCAGCACCCCGGGACTATCGGGCAATGAGCAGTTCTTC. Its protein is CASSTPGLSGNEQFF.